The source of this TCR beta chain is a study of blood T cell repertoires in COVID-19. Overall study context: Material from acute and convalescent COVID-19 was sourced from the United States, Italy and Spain. Nucleic acid was either cDNA or gDNA, and it came from T cells, B-cell-depleted T cells, or PBMCs.

Per the original data handling: It was from reference gene primer amplification that nucleated cell counts were estimated. The table came from immunoSEQ multiplex PCR; TCRdb's copy has only in-frame clones and leaves some out. V, J and clone size derive from that table, while D and trimming were established from the DNA sequence. The repertoire has 190,000 or so clones, less than 90% of them found once; the top ten carry about 0.81%. Trimming took 5 bases from V and 1 from J; bases not matched to a gene: 7. Germline V lookup: CDR1 SGHAT, CDR2 FQNNGV. The CDR3 sequence is 16 residues long. The TCR originated in a woman between 70 and 85 years old with acute or convalescent COVID-19. This chain uses TRBV11-2 with TRBJ2-1; TRBD2 matches 8 bases. The sequenced material came from peripheral blood. As DNA, the CDR3 is TGTGCCAGCAGCCCTACTAGCGGTATTTCCTACAATGAGCAGTTCTTC. Translating gives CASSPTSGISYNEQFF.